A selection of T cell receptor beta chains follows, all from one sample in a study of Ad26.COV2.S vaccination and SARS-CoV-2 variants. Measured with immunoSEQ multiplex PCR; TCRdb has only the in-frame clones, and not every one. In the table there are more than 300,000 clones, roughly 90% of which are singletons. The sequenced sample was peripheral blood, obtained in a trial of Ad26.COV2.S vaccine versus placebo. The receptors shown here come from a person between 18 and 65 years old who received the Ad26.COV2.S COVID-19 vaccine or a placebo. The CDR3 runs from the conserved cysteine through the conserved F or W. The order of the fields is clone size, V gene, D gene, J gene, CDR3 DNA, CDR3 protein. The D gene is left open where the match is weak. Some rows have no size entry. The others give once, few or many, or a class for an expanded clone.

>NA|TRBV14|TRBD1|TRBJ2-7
TGTGCCAGCAGCCGGACAGGGACTTCCTACGAGCAGTACTTC
CASSRTGTSYEQYF
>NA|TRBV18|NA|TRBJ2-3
TGTGCCAGCTCACGAGAGGGCGGCAAGGGAGATACGCAGTATTTT
CASSREGGKGDTQYF
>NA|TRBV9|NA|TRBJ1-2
TGTGCCAGCAGCGTAGCTGGGGACTACGGCTACACCTTC
CASSVAGDYGYTF
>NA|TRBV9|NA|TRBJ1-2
TGTGCCAGCAGCGAGGGAATTTCGGGGACGGACTCAATCTATGGCTACACCTTC
CASSEGISGTDSIYGYTF
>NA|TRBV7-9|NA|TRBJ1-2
TGTGCCAGCAGCTTAGGGTTGGGGACAAGCTATGGCTACACCTTC
CASSLGLGTSYGYTF
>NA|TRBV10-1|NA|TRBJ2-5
TGCGCCAGCAGTCTTTACACCGGGACCGAAGTAGAGACCCAGTACTTC
CASSLYTGTEVETQYF
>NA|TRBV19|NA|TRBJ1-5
TGTGCCAGCTGTTACAGAGATCAGCCCCAGCATTTT
CASCYRDQPQHF
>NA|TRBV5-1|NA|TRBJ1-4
TGCGCCAGCAGCGCCGACACGGGTAATGAAAAACTGTTTTTT
CASSADTGNEKLFF
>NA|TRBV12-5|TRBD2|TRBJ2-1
TGTGCTAGTGGTTTGTCGCGGACTAGCGGAGGGGGGAATGAGCAGTTCTTC
CASGLSRTSGGGNEQFF
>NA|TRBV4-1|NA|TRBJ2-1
TGCGCCAGCAGCCAAGAATGGGAAATCGCCTACAATGAGCAGTTCTTC
CASSQEWEIAYNEQFF
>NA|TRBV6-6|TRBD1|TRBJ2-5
TGTGCCTACCCAAACAGGGGAAAAGAGGGTGGGGAGACCCAGTACTTC
CAYPNRGKEGGETQYF
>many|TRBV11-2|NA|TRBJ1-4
TGTGCCAGCAGCTTGGGCAGCCCTAATGAAAAACTGTTTTTT
CASSLGSPNEKLFF
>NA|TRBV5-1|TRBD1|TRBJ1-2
TGCGCCAGCAGCGCCCGGGACAGGGGCTACACCTTC
CASSARDRGYTF
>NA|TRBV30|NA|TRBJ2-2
TGTGCCTGGAGTGTCTGGGGGAACACCGGGGAGCTGTTTTTT
CAWSVWGNTGELFF
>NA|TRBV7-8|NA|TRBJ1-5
TGTGCCAGCAGCTTAGCAGGCGCCGGAAGCAATCAGCCCCAGCATTTT
CASSLAGAGSNQPQHF
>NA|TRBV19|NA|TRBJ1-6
TGTGCCAGTAGAGGGGCTTGGAATTCACCCCTCCACTTT
CASRGAWNSPLHF
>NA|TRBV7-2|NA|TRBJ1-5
TGTGCCAGCAGCTTAGGGAGGGGTAGCAATCAGCCCCAGCATTTT
CASSLGRGSNQPQHF
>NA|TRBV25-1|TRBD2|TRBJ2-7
TGTGCCAGCAGTGAGGCGGGGGGCGCCTTGGGGCAGTACTTC
CASSEAGGALGQYF
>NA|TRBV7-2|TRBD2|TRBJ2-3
TGTGCCAGCAGCACCCGGGGGGGCCTAAATACGCAGTATTTT
CASSTRGGLNTQYF
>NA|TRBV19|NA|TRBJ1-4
TGTGCCAGTAGTATCGGGGCAGGTACTGAAAAACTGTTTTTT
CASSIGAGTEKLFF
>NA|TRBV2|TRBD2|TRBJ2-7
TGTGCCAGCAGCATTCTTAGCGGGACGGGCGAGCAGTACTTC
CASSILSGTGEQYF
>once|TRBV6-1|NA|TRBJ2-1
TGTGCCAGCAGTGCAATATGGGACAGGGACTATAGACTAGCGGCGTATGAGCAGTTCTTC
CASSAIWDRDYRLAAYEQFF
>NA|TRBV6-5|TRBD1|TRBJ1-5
TGTGCCAGCAGCCCCGGACAGGGTCTACGGCCCCAGCATTTT
CASSPGQGLRPQHF
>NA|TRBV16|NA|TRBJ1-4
TGTGCCAGCAGCCAATGGGCCGGGGGCGAAAAACTGTTTTTT
CASSQWAGGEKLFF
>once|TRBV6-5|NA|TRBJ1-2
TGTGCCAGCAGTTACTCGGGGGGGGCTAACTATGGCTACACCTTC
CASSYSGGANYGYTF
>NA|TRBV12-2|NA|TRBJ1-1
TGTGCAAGTCGCCTCCGGTCGGAGAACACTGAAGCTTTCTTT
CASRLRSENTEAFF
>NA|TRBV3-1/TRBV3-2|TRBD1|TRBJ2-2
TGTGCCAGCAGATCCACAGGGGCCGGGGAGCTGTTTTTT
CASRSTGAGELFF
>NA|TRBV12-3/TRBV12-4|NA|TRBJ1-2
TGTGCCAGCAGTTTCGGGACGGCGGGCTACACCTTC
CASSFGTAGYTF
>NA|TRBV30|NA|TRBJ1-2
TGTGCCTGGAGTTCACAGAACTATGGCTACACCTTC
CAWSSQNYGYTF
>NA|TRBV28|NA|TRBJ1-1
TGTGCCAGCAGCACCCGCGGGTATAGCACTGAAGCTTTCTTT
CASSTRGYSTEAFF
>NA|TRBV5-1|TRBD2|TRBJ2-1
TGCGCCAGCAGCTCACTTTCGGGAGGCGGGGACAATGAGCAGTTCTTC
CASSSLSGGGDNEQFF
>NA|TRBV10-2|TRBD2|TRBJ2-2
TGCGCCAGCAGTGAGAGACCGGGACTAGCGCCCAACACCGGGGAGCTGTTTTTT
CASSERPGLAPNTGELFF
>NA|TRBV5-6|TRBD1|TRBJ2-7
TGTGCCAGCAGCTCCTACCGGGACAGGGGACACGAGCAGTACTTC
CASSSYRDRGHEQYF
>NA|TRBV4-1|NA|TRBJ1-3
TGCGCCAGCAGCCAAGGGGGAATTGGAAACACCATATATTTT
CASSQGGIGNTIYF
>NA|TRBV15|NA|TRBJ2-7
TGTGCCACCAGCGCCCTACTTGGCTCCTACGAGCAGTACTTC
CATSALLGSYEQYF
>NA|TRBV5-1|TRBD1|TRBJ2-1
TGCGCCAGCAGCTCGACCGGGACAGTCTACAATGAGCAGTTCTTC
CASSSTGTVYNEQFF
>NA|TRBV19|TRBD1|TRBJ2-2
TGTGCCAGTAGTAATTCCGGGACAGGGTACACCGGGGAGCTGTTTTTT
CASSNSGTGYTGELFF
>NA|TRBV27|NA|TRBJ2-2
TGTGCCAGCAGTTTCAGGGATGGTGCGAACACCGGGGAGCTGTTTTTT
CASSFRDGANTGELFF
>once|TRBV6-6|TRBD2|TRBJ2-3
TGTGCCAGCAGTGGGACTAGCGGAACTAGCACAGATACGCAGTATTTT
CASSGTSGTSTDTQYF